This TCR beta chain was obtained from a study of cytomegalovirus exposure and HLA in healthy donors. In the study overall: Earlier, 95 million to 120 million unique TCR beta sequences were recovered from around 190 million T cells by an analysis. Findings and caveats of the study: Apart from CMV serostatus, no immune exposure information was available. Analyses of presence and absence presupposed an approximately uniform sequencing depth across donors.

Use of 60 Vbeta and 13 Jbeta primers characterized the PCR. The authors' processing: It was a later analysis that counted approximately 81 million unique TCR beta chains, of which 9 million to 13 million were shared. Produced via immunoSEQ multiplex PCR; TCRdb's table is partial and in-frame only. V, J and clone size reflect that table, while D and trimming were determined from the DNA. Of fewer than 200,000 clones listed, around 75% were seen once; the top ten hold 1.9%. The sample holds a few counts of this clone. Its target is unknown. The CDR3 extends over 13 amino acids. The V end lost 5 bases, the J end lost 3 bases, and 11 bases lay between the germline ends.

This clonotype was obtained from a human donor in good health. Sequences were obtained from PBMCs. V and J are TRBV23-1 and TRBJ2-7, with a weak D call TRBD2 (6 bases). TRBV23-1 is an ORF, with its function uncertain. CDR3 loop: CASSDSGDYEQYF. In DNA, the CDR3 is TGCGCCAGCAGTGATTCGGGGGACTACGAGCAGTACTTC.